These T cell receptor beta chains were read from a single sample in a study of T cells of healthy individuals. Via MiXCR, TCRdb re-called the 5' RACE reads, giving one row per CDR3 protein. The sample includes 65,000 to 90,000 distinct CDR3 sequences, roughly 5% seen only once; the top ten take 7.5%. The receptors were sampled from a female donor in good health. Both conserved end residues are part of each CDR3. Each record gives: D gene, V gene, clone size, J gene, CDR3 protein, CDR3 DNA. The D gene is left open where the match is weak. Clone size is stated in some rows and not others, as once, few, many or a class when expanded.

TRBD1	TRBV9	few	TRBJ1-2	CASSPRTGAQSDGYTF	TGTGCCAGCAGCCCCCGGACAGGGGCTCAATCGGATGGCTACACCTTC
-	TRBV27	many	TRBJ2-3	CASSPYGSDTQYF	TGTGCCAGCAGTCCGTACGGTAGTGATACGCAGTATTTT
-	TRBV6-5	few	TRBJ2-7	CASRSSRTAAYEQYF	TGTGCCAGCAGATCGTCCCGGACGGCTGCCTACGAGCAGTACTTC
-	TRBV20-1	-	TRBJ1-2	CSARPGGSGYTF	TGCAGTGCCAGACCCGGAGGGAGTGGCTACACCTTC
TRBD2	TRBV27	-	TRBJ2-7	CASRLQREVFHEQYF	TGTGCCAGCAGACTCCAGCGGGAGGTATTCCATGAGCAGTACTTC
TRBD1	TRBV7-2	many	TRBJ2-7	CASSPARDRGSYEQYF	TGTGCCAGCAGCCCGGCCCGGGACAGGGGGTCCTACGAGCAGTACTTC
TRBD2	TRBV29-1	many	TRBJ2-3	CSVERGSTDTQYF	TGCAGCGTGGAGCGGGGTAGCACAGATACGCAGTATTTT
TRBD1	TRBV19	many	TRBJ2-7	CASTTGQGYEQYF	TGTGCCAGTACTACGGGACAGGGATATGAGCAGTACTTC
-	TRBV18	few	TRBJ1-4	CASSPIAETTNEKLFF	TGTGCCAGCTCACCAATTGCAGAAACAACTAATGAAAAACTGTTTTTT
-	TRBV6-6	many	TRBJ2-1	CASMMGSSYNEQFF	TGTGCCAGCATGATGGGGAGCTCCTACAATGAGCAGTTCTTC
-	TRBV7-2	many	TRBJ1-1	CASSTKRDTEAFF	TGTGCCAGCAGCACTAAAAGGGACACTGAAGCTTTCTTT
-	TRBV20-1	-	TRBJ1-5	CSARDLRGIGQPQHF	TGCAGTGCTAGAGATCTGAGGGGCATCGGGCAGCCCCAGCATTTT
TRBD1	TRBV4-3	-	TRBJ1-6	CASSQDTRGQPNNSPLHF	TGCGCCAGCAGCCAAGATACCCGGGGACAGCCCAATAATTCACCCCTCCACTTT
TRBD1	TRBV6-1	many	TRBJ1-5	CAGGADRGRRNQPQHF	TGTGCCGGGGGGGCGGACAGGGGGCGCCGGAATCAGCCCCAGCATTTT
-	TRBV12-3/TRBV12-4	-	TRBJ1-5	CASSRTGPSYQPQHF	TGTGCCAGCAGCCGCACAGGGCCTTCTTACCAGCCCCAGCATTTT
-	TRBV20-1	many	TRBJ2-1	CSASPALAGLGSDEQFF	TGCAGTGCTAGTCCAGCCCTTGCAGGCCTCGGGAGCGATGAGCAGTTCTTC
-	TRBV28	many	TRBJ2-7	CASSFFSGEQYF	TGTGCCAGCAGTTTCTTTTCGGGGGAGCAGTACTTC
TRBD1	TRBV9	few	TRBJ2-1	CASSVEGTGRDEQFF	TGTGCCAGCAGCGTAGAAGGGACAGGGAGGGATGAGCAGTTCTTC
-	TRBV4-2	many	TRBJ2-3	CASSQDSTGTDTQYF	TGTGCCAGCAGCCAAGATTCGACCGGCACAGATACGCAGTATTTT
TRBD1	TRBV29-1	many	TRBJ2-5	CSAETGSSKTQYF	TGCAGCGCCGAGACAGGGAGTTCCAAGACCCAGTACTTC
TRBD2	TRBV12-5	-	TRBJ2-1	CASGQRDSYNEQFF	TGTGCTAGTGGTCAGCGGGATAGCTACAATGAGCAGTTCTTC
TRBD1	TRBV20-1	many	TRBJ2-7	CSASQGVREQYF	TGCAGTGCTAGTCAGGGGGTCCGCGAGCAGTACTTC
-	TRBV12-3/TRBV12-4	few	TRBJ1-2	CASSPGVGHGYTF	TGTGCCAGCAGTCCCGGGGTAGGTCATGGCTACACCTTC
-	TRBV7-8	many	TRBJ2-4	CASSLESFGIQYF	TGTGCCAGCAGCTTAGAGTCGTTTGGCATTCAGTACTTC
-	TRBV10-3	-	TRBJ1-2	CAISESTVRRGGYTF	TGTGCCATCAGTGAGTCAACGGTACGACGTGGAGGCTACACCTTC
-	TRBV30	many	TRBJ2-2	CACSRGFYTGELFF	TGTGCCTGCTCCCGGGGGTTCTACACCGGGGAGCTGTTTTTT
TRBD2	TRBV6-2/TRBV6-3	-	TRBJ2-3	CASSYMGVVSGRETDTQYF	TGTGCCAGCAGTTACATGGGAGTGGTTAGCGGGAGAGAAACAGATACGCAGTATTTT
-	TRBV12-3/TRBV12-4	-	TRBJ2-1	CASRPASFLDSYNEQFF	TGTGCCAGCAGGCCCGCCTCATTTCTGGACTCCTACAATGAGCAGTTCTTC
-	TRBV30	many	TRBJ2-6	CAWSKDRAGANVLTF	TGTGCCTGGAGTAAAGACAGAGCTGGGGCCAACGTCCTGACTTTC
TRBD1	TRBV9	few	TRBJ1-4	CASSVTTGGDEKLFF	TGTGCCAGCAGCGTTACAACAGGGGGGGATGAAAAACTGTTTTTT
-	TRBV11-2	-	TRBJ2-7	CASSLDPRASHEQYF	TGTGCCAGCAGCTTAGACCCGCGGGCCTCCCACGAGCAGTACTTC
TRBD2	TRBV13	few	TRBJ2-7	CASSLGGSGSSYEQYF	TGTGCCAGCAGCTTAGGGGGAAGCGGGAGCTCCTACGAGCAGTACTTC
TRBD1	TRBV7-2	-	TRBJ1-1	CASSGTGAHPNTEAFF	TGTGCCAGCAGCGGGACAGGGGCCCACCCCAACACTGAAGCTTTCTTT
-	TRBV2	many	TRBJ2-3	CASRQATDTQYF	TGTGCCAGCAGACAGGCTACAGATACGCAGTATTTT
TRBD1	TRBV4-1	many	TRBJ2-7	CASSNQVRQGVNYEQYF	TGCGCCAGCAGCAACCAAGTGCGGCAGGGGGTGAACTACGAGCAGTACTTC
-	TRBV7-2	many	TRBJ2-3	CASSSLTTSDTQYF	TGTGCCAGCAGCTCGTTGACTACCTCCGATACGCAGTATTTT
-	TRBV2	many	TRBJ2-3	CASSDLAASTDTQYF	TGTGCCAGCAGTGATTTAGCGGCAAGCACAGATACGCAGTATTTT
-	TRBV4-1	-	TRBJ1-5	CASSQGEDQPQHF	TGCGCCAGCAGCCAAGGGGAGGATCAGCCCCAGCATTTT
-	TRBV21-1	many	TRBJ2-2	CASTPVGELFF	TGTGCCAGCACTCCTGTCGGGGAGCTGTTTTTT
TRBD2	TRBV5-5	many	TRBJ2-7	CASSSGLALAEQYF	TGTGCCAGCAGCTCGGGACTAGCGCTAGCCGAGCAGTACTTC